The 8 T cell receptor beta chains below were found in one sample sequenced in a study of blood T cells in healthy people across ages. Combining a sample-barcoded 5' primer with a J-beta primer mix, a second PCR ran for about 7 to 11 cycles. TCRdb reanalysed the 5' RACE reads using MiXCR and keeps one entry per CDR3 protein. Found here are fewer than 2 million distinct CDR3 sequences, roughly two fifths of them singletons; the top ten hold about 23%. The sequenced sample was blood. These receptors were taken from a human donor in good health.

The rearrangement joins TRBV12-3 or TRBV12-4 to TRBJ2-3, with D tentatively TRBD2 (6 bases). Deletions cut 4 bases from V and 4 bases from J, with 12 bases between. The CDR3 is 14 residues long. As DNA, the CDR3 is TGTGCCAGCAGTTCGGGACTGACCGCAGATACGCAGTATTTT. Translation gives CASSSGLTADTQYF.

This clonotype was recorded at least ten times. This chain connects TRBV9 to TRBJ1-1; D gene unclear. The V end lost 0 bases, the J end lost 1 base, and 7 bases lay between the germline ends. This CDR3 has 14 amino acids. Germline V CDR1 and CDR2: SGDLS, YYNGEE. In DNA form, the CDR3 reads TGTGCCAGCAGCGTAGGGACGGGGAACACTGAAGCTTTCTTT. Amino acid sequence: CASSVGTGNTEAFF.

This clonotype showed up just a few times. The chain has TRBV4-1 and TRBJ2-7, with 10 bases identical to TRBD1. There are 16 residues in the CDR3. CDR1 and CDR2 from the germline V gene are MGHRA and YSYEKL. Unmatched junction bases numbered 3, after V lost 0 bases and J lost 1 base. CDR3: CASSQEGTGVSYEQYF. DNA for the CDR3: TGCGCCAGCAGCCAAGAAGGGACAGGGGTTTCCTACGAGCAGTACTTC.

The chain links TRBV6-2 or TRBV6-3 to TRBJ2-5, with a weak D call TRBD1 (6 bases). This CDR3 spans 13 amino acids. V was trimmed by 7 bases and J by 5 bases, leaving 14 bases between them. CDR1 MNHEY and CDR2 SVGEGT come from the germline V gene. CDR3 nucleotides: TGTGCCAGCAATCCCCAGGGGATGGAGACCCAGTACTTC. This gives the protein CASNPQGMETQYF.

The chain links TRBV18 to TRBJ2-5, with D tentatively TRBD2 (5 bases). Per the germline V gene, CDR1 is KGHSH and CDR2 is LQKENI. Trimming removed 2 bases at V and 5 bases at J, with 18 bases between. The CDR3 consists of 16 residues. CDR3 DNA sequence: TGTGCCAGCTCACCAAGTAGAGGAGGACTGCAGGAGACCCAGTACTTC. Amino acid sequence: CASSPSRGGLQETQYF.

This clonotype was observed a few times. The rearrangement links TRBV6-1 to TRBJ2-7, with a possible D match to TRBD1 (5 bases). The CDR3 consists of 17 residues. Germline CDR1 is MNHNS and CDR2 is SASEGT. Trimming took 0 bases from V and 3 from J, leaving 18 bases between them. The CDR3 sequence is CASSEAIYSVDSYEQYF. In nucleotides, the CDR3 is TGTGCCAGCAGTGAAGCGATCTACTCAGTTGACAGCTACGAGCAGTACTTC.

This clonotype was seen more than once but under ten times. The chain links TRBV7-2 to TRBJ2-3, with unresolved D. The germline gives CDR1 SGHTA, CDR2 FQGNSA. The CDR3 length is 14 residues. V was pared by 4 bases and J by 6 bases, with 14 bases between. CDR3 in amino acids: CASSSLGLGDTQYF. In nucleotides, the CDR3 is TGTGCCAGCAGCTCTCTCGGATTGGGCGATACGCAGTATTTT.

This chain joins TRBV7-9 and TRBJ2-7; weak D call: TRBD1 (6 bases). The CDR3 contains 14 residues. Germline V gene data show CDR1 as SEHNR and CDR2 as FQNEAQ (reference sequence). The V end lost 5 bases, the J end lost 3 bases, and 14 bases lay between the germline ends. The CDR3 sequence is CASSAAGDGYEQYF. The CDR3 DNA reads TGTGCCAGCAGCGCGGCAGGGGATGGCTACGAGCAGTACTTC.